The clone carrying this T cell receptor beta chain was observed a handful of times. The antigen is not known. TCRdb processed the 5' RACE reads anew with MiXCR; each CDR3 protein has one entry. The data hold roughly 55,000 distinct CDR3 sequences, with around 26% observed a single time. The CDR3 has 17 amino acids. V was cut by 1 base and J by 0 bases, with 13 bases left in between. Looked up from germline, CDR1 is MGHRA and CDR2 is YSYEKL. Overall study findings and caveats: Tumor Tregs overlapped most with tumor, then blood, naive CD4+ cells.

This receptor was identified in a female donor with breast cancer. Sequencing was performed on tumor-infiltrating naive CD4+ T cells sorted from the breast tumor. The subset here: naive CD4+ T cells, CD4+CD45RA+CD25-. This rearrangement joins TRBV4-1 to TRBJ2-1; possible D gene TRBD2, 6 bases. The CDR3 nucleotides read TGCGCCAGCAGCCAAGGCCGACTAGGTAGCTCCTACAATGAGCAGTTCTTC. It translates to CASSQGRLGSSYNEQFF.